The 12 T cell receptor beta chains reported below all come from one sample, sequenced in a study of lung T cells in sarcoidosis with Löfgren's syndrome. TCRdb reprocessed the reads with MiXCR, giving one entry per CDR3 protein. There are 60,000 to 65,000 distinct CDR3 sequences in the sample; over 20% occur only once, and approximately 2.1% lies in the top ten. Sequences were obtained from CD4+ T cells from PBMCs. Every receptor here comes from a human donor with sarcoidosis (Löfgren's syndrome or another form), or a control subject (not recorded which).

This clonotype has ten or more counts. This chain links TRBV4-3 with TRBJ2-1; 10 bases are shared with TRBD2. V shed 1 base, J shed 0 bases, and the junction held 3 bases outside the gene matches. This CDR3 comprises 17 residues. Germline V gene data show CDR1 as LGHNA and CDR2 as YSLEER. The CDR3 nucleotides read TGCGCCAGCAGCCAAGGGGCTAGCGGGAGCTCCTACAATGAGCAGTTCTTC. This translates into CASSQGASGSSYNEQFF.

The sample holds many counts of this clonotype. The V gene is TRBV27, the J gene TRBJ2-3, with D possibly matching TRBD1 (5 bases). V lost 3 bases and J lost 2, with 9 bases in between. Germline V gene data show CDR1 as MNHEY and CDR2 as SMNVEV (reference sequence). The CDR3 runs to 14 residues. DNA for the CDR3: TGTGCCAGCAGTTTGGGGCGGAACACAGATACGCAGTATTTT. Translation gives CASSLGRNTDTQYF.

J is TRBJ2-7 and V is TRBV20-1, with D perhaps given as TRBD1 or TRBD2 (5 bases each). CDR1 and CDR2 from the germline V gene are DFQATT and SNEGSKA (reference sequence). The CDR3 consists of 11 residues. This CDR3 is CSARDRDEQCV. CDR3 DNA sequence: TGCAGTGCTAGAGATAGGGACGAGCAGTGCGTC.

The CDR3 here is CAISDLGVATEAFF. CDR3 DNA sequence: TGTGCCATCAGTGACTTAGGGGTTGCCACTGAAGCTTTCTTT. The V call is TRBV10-3, the J call TRBJ1-1; D is possibly TRBD1 (5 bases). Germline V lookup: CDR1 ENHRY, CDR2 SYGVKD. The CDR3 runs 14 residues. Trimming removed 3 bases from V and 4 bases from J, with 12 bases in between.

This chain links TRBV9 with TRBJ2-7, with D unclear. Germline V CDR1 and CDR2: SGDLS, YYNGEE. Trimming removed 2 bases from V and 0 bases from J, with 9 bases in between. The CDR3 has 14 amino acids. The CDR3 sequence: CASSVRQDSYEQYF. The CDR3 DNA is TGTGCCAGCAGCGTCCGGCAGGACTCCTACGAGCAGTACTTC.

The chain has TRBV7-3 and TRBJ2-3, with D possibly being TRBD1 or TRBD2 (5 bases each). V was trimmed by 5 bases and J by 0 bases, leaving 12 bases between them. In germline, CDR1 is SGHTA, CDR2 FQGTGA. The CDR3 has 15 residues. The CDR3 spells CASSPMGDSTDTQYF. As DNA, the CDR3 is TGTGCCAGCAGCCCGATGGGGGATAGCACAGATACGCAGTATTTT. The complete variable domain, with remaining parts taken from reference TRBV7-3 and TRBJ2-3, reads GAGVSQTPSNKVTEKGKYVELRCDPISGHTALYWYRQSLGQGPEFLIYFQGTGAADDSGLPNDRFFAVRPEGSVSTLKIQRTERGDSAVYLCASSPMGDSTDTQYFGPGTRLTVL.

This clonotype was seen more than once but under ten times. V usage is TRBV2 and J usage is TRBJ1-4; D unresolved. The CDR3 length is 14 residues. Germline CDR1 SNHLY, CDR2 FYNNEI. Trimming removed 7 bases from V and 5 bases from J, with 14 bases in between. CDR3 in amino acids: CASTYLTGNEKLFF. The CDR3 DNA sequence: TGTGCCAGCACCTATTTGACGGGGAATGAAAAACTGTTTTTT.

At least ten counts were recorded for this clonotype. This rearrangement joins TRBV28 to TRBJ1-2; D not resolved. The germline gives CDR1 MDHEN, CDR2 SYDVKM. The germline V and J ends were trimmed by 5 bases and 1 base, with 11 bases remaining between them. The CDR3 runs 14 residues. CDR3 sequence: CASSGTSDNYGYTF. The CDR3 DNA is TGTGCCAGCAGTGGAACATCCGATAACTATGGCTACACCTTC.

At least ten counts were recorded for this clonotype. This chain uses TRBV28 with TRBJ1-4, with D unclear. Trimming left V 7 bases short and J 4 bases short, with 16 bases between. CDR1 MDHEN and CDR2 SYDVKM come from the germline V gene. The CDR3 has 15 residues. The CDR3 spells CASIKFPSINEKLFF. The CDR3 DNA sequence: TGTGCCAGCATCAAATTTCCCTCTATTAATGAAAAACTGTTTTTT. Based on the CDR3 plus reference TRBV28 and TRBJ1-4, the full variable domain is DVKVTQSSRYLVKRTGEKVFLECVQDMDHENMFWYRQDPGLGLRLIYFSYDVKMKEKGDIPEGYSVSREKKERFSLILESASTNQTSMYLCASIKFPSINEKLFFGSGTQLSVL.

This clonotype occurred once. Being one base from a much bigger clone, this may be a read error. V and J are TRBV7-9 and TRBJ2-3, with D perhaps TRBD1 or TRBD2 (5 bases each). The CDR3 sequence is 13 residues long. Trimming stripped 5 bases from V and 4 bases from J, with 10 bases between. Germline V gene sequence: CDR1 SEHNR, CDR2 FQNEAQ (reference sequence). The CDR3 loop reads CASSGTGPDTQYF. The CDR3 nucleotides read TGTGCCAGCAGCGGGACGGGGCCAGATACGCAGTATTTT.

The V call is TRBV19, the J call TRBJ2-1, with D possibly TRBD2 on 7 matching bases. The CDR3 extends over 16 amino acids. Looked up from germline, CDR1 is LNHDA and CDR2 is SQIVND (reference sequence). The germline V and J ends were trimmed by 1 base and 8 bases, with 18 bases remaining between them. CDR3: CASSIAARGLLYEQFF. The CDR3 DNA follows: TGTGCCAGTAGTATAGCGGCGCGGGGGCTGCTTTATGAGCAGTTCTTC.

This clonotype was counted many times. J is TRBJ2-7 and V is TRBV11-2; TRBD2 is a possible D gene (6 bases). Germline V gene sequence: CDR1 SGHAT, CDR2 FQNNGV. V was pared by 1 base and J by 3 bases, with 13 bases between. CDR3 length: 15 residues. DNA of the CDR3: TGTGCCAGCAGCTTAGGGCCCGGGAGTGGCTACGAGCAGTACTTC. This translates into CASSLGPGSGYEQYF.